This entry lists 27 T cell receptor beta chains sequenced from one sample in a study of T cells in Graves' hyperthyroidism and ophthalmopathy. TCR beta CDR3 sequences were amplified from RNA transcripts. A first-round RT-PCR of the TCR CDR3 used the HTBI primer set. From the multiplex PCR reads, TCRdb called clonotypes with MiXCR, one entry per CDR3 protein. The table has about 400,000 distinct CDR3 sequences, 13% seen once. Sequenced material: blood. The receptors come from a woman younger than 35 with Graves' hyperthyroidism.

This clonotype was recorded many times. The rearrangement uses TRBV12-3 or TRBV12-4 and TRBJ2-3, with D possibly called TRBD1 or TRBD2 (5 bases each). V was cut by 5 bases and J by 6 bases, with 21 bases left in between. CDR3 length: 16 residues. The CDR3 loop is CASSPLSAREGDTQYF. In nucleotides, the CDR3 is TGTGCCAGCAGTCCCCTTTCCGCACGCGAGGGGGATACGCAGTATTTT.

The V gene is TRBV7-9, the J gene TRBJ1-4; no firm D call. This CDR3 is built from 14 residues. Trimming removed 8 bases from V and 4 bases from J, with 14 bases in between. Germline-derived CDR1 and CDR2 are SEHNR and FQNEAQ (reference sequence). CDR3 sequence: CASQKRGDNEKLFF. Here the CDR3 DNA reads TGTGCCAGCCAAAAACGGGGAGATAATGAAAAACTGTTTTTT.

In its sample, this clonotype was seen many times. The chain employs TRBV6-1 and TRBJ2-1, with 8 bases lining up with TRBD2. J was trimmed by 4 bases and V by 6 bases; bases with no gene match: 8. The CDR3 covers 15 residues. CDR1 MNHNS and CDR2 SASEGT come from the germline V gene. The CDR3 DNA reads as TGTGCCAGCAGGGCAGCGGGGGCCTATTACAATGAGCAGTTCTTC. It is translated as CASRAAGAYYNEQFF.

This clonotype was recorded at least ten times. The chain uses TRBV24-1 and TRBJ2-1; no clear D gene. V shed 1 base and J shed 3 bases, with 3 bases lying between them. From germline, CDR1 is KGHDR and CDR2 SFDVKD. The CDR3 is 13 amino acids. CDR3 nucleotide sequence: TGTGCCACCAGTGATTTCCTCTACAATGAGCAGTTCTTC. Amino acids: CATSDFLYNEQFF.

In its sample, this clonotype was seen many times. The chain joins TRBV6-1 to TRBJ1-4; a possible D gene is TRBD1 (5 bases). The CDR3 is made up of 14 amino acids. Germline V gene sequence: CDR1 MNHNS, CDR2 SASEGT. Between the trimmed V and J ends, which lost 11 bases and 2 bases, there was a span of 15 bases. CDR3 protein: CASHGPGTNEKLFF. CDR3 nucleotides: TGTGCCTCCCACGGGCCAGGGACTAATGAAAAACTGTTTTTT.

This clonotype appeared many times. Here the CDR3 reads CASRVSGLRVNEQFF. The DNA for the CDR3 is TGTGCCAGCAGGGTAAGCGGGCTCCGAGTAAATGAGCAGTTCTTC. This rearrangement joins TRBV2 to TRBJ2-1; a weak D match, TRBD2 (6 bases). Trimming pared 6 bases from V and 7 bases from J, leaving 19 bases between. The CDR3 sequence is 15 residues long. In germline, CDR1 is SNHLY, CDR2 FYNNEI.

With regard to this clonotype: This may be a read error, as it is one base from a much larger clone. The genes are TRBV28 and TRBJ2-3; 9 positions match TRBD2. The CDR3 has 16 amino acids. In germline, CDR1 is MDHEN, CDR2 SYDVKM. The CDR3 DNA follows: TGTGCCTGCAGTTTATGGGCGGGTAGCGGGGGAGATACGCAGTATTTT. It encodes CACSLWAGSGGDTQYF.

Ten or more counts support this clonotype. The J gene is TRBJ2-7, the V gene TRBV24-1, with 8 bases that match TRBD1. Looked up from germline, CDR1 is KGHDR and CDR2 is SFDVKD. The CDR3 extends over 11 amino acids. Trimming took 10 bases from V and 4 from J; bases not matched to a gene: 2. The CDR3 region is CATGDRYEQYF. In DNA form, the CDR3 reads TGTGCCACAGGGGACAGGTACGAGCAGTACTTC.

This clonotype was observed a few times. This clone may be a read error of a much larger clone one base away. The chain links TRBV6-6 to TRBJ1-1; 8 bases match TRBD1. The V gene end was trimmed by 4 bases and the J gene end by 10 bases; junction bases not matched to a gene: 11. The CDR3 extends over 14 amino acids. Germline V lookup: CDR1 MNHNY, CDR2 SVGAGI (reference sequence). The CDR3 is CASSCSRQGAVAFF. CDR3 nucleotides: TGTGCCAGCAGTTGCTCGAGGCAGGGGGCGGTAGCTTTCTTT.

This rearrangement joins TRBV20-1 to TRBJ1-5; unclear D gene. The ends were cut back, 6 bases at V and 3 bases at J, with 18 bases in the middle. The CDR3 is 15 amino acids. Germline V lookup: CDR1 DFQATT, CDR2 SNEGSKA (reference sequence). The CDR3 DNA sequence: TGCAGTGCCGTCCTAGAGACGGCCTACAATCAGCCCCAGCATTTT. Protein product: CSAVLETAYNQPQHF.

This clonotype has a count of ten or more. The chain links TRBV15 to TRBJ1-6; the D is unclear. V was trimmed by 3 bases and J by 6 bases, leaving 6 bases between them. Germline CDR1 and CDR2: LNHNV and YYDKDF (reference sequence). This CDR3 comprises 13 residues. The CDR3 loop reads CATSRELNSPLHF. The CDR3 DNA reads TGTGCCACCAGCAGGGAACTTAATTCACCCCTCCACTTT.

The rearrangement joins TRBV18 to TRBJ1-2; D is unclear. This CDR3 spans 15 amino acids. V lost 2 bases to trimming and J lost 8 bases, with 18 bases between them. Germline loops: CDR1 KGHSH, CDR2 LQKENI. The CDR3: CASSPRTGLPGGYTF. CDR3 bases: TGTGCCAGCTCACCAAGGACCGGCCTCCCGGGGGGCTACACCTTC.

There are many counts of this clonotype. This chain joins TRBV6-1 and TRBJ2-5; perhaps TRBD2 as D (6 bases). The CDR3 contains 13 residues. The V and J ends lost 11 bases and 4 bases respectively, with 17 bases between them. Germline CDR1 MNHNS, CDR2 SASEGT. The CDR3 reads CACQWRRAETQYF. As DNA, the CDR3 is TGTGCCTGCCAGTGGAGGAGGGCAGAGACCCAGTACTTC.

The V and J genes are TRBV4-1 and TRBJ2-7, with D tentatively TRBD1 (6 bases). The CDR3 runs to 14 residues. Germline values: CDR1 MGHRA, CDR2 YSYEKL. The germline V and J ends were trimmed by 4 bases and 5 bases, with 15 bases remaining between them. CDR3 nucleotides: TGCGCCAGCAGCCCAGAACCTCGGGACAACGAGCAGTACTTC. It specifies CASSPEPRDNEQYF.

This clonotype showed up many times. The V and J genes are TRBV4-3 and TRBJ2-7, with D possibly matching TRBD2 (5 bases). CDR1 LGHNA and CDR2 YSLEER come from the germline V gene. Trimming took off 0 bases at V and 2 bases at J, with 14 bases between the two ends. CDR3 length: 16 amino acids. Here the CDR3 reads CASSQDLGAATYEQYF. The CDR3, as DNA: TGCGCCAGCAGCCAAGATCTGGGAGCGGCCACCTACGAGCAGTACTTC.

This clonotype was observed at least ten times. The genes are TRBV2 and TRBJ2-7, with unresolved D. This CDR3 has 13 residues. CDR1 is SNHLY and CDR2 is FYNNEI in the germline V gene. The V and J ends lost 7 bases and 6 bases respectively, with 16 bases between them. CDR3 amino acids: CASIGPARPEQYF. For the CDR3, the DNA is TGTGCCAGCATAGGCCCCGCCAGGCCCGAGCAGTACTTC.

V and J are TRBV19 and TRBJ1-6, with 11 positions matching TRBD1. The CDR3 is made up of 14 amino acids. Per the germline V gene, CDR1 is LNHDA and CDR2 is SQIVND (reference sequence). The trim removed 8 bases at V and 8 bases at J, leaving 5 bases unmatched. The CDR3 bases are TGTGCCAGTTCCTGGACAGGGGGCGATTCACCCCTCCACTTT. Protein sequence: CASSWTGGDSPLHF.

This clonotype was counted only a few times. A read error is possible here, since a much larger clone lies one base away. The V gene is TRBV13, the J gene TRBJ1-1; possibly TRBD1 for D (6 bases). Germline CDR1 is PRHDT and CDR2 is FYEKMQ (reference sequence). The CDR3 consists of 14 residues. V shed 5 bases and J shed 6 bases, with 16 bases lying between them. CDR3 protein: CASSLRGRRSEAFF. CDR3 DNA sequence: TGTGCCAGCAGCCTTCGGGGGCGTCGGTCTGAAGCTTTCTTT.

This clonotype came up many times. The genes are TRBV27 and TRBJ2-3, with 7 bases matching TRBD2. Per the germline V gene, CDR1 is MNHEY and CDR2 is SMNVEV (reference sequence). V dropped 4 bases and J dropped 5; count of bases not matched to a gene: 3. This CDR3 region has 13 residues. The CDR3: CASSYSGGDTQYF. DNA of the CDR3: TGTGCCAGCAGTTATTCGGGGGGAGATACGCAGTATTTT.

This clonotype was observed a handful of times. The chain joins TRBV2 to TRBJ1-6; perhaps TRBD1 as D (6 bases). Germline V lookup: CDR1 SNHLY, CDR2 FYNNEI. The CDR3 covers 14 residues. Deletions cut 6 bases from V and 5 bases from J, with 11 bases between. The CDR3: CASSADSDNSPLHF. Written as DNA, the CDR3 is TGTGCCAGCAGCGCGGACAGCGATAATTCACCCCTCCACTTT.

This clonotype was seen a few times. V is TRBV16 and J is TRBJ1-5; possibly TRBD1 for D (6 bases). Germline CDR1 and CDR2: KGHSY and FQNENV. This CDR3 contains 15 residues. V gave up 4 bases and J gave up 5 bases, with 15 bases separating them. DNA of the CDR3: TGTGCCAGCAGCCTTCCCCGGGACATCTATCAGCCCCAGCATTTT. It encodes CASSLPRDIYQPQHF.

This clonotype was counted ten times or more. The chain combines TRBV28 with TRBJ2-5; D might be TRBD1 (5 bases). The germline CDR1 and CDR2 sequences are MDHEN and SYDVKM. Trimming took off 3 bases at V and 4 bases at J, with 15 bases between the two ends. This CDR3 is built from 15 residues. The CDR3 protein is CASSLAGPLRETQYF. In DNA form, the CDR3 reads TGTGCCAGCAGTTTGGCAGGGCCATTACGAGAGACCCAGTACTTC.

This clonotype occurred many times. Here the CDR3 DNA reads TGTGCCAGCAGCTTAGCGAGGATTCCCAGGGACAGGGGACCGAACACCGGGGAGCTGTTTTTT. Translating gives CASSLARIPRDRGPNTGELFF. V and J are TRBV7-9 and TRBJ2-2, with TRBD1 matching 10 bases. V lost 0 bases to trimming and J lost 0 bases; unmatched junction nucleotides: 13. This CDR3 has 21 amino acids. Germline V gene data show CDR1 as SEHNR and CDR2 as FQNEAQ (reference sequence).

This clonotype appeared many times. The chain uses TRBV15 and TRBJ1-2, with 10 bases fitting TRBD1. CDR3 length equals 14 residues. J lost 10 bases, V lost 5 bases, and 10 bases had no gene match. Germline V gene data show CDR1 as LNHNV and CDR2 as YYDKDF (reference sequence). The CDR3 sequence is CATSPTRGQGSYTF. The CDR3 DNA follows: TGTGCCACCAGCCCCACTCGGGGACAGGGGTCCTACACCTTC.

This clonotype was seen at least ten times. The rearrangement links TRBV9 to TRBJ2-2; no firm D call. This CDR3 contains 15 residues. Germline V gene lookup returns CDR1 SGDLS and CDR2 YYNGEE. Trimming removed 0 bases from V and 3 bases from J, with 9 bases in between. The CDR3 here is CASSVDNSYTGELFF. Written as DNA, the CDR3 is TGTGCCAGCAGCGTAGATAACAGCTACACCGGGGAGCTGTTTTTT.

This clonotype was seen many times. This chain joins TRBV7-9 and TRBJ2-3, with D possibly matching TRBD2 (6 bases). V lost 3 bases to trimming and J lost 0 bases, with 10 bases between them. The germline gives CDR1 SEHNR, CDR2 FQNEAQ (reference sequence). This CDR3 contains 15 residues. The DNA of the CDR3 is TGTGCCAGCAGCTTCGGAGGGAGTAGCACAGATACGCAGTATTTT. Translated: CASSFGGSSTDTQYF.

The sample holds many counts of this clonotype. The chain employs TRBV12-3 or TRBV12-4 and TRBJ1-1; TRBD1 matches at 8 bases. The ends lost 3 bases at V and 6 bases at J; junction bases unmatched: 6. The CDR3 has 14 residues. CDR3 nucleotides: TGTGCCAGCAGTTTTTCGGGACAGGCCGCTGAAGCTTTCTTT. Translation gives CASSFSGQAAEAFF.